The TCR beta chain under discussion was sequenced for a study of T-cell reconstitution after alpha-beta-depleted transplantation in children. The CDR3 totals 15 residues. The V and J ends lost 5 bases and 8 bases respectively, with 19 bases between them. Germline values: CDR1 MDHEN, CDR2 SYDVKM. It was with unique molecular identifiers that the TCRbeta library was prepared. TCRdb passed the PCR reads through MiXCR, listing each CDR3 protein once. This table has almost 400,000 distinct CDR3 sequences, about a fifth appearing once. The V and J genes are TRBV28 and TRBJ2-1, with a tentative D call TRBD1 (5 bases). The receptor was derived from a human donor who donated a stem cell graft to a child with acute myeloid leukemia. The material was PBMCs from the stem cell graft donor, obtained from the stem cell graft. In DNA, the CDR3 is TGTGCCAGCAGTCCGGTATCGGCAGGGTTTGATGAGCAGTTCTTC. Translating it yields CASSPVSAGFDEQFF.